This TCR beta chain was found in a study of cytomegalovirus exposure and HLA in healthy donors. The PCR employed 60 Vbeta primers together with 13 Jbeta primers. Sequencing used immunoSEQ multiplex PCR; TCRdb keeps in-frame clones, though not all of them. The sample carries roughly 160,000 clones, just under 80% recorded once. The germline gives CDR1 MNHEY, CDR2 SMNVEV (reference sequence). V was clipped by 3 bases and J by 7 bases, with 12 bases between them. The CDR3 runs to 13 residues. This clone was seen a few times. Its antigen remains unknown. The study's findings and limits: The authors assumed roughly uniform sequencing depth across donors for presence/absence analyses. Donor immune exposure was known only as CMV serostatus. Excluded were some V segments that proved indistinguishable, including TRBV6-2 and TRBV6-3. Per a prior analysis, the majority of TCR beta V segments were productive roughly 90% or roughly 30% of the time.

What was sequenced was PBMCs. The receptor was derived from a woman aged 50 to 60 in good health and CMV-seronegative. The chain couples TRBV27 to TRBJ1-2; D gene uncertain. The CDR3 nucleotides are TGTGCCAGCAGTTTTCGGCAGTCGGGTGGCTACACCTTC. Translated: CASSFRQSGGYTF.